These 2 T cell receptor beta chains came from one sample sequenced in a study of blood T cells in healthy people across ages. Through a sample-barcoded 5' primer and a J-beta primer mix, a second PCR was run for 7 to 11 cycles. TCRdb fed the 5' RACE reads into MiXCR, producing one record per CDR3 protein. The sample contains 730,000 or so distinct CDR3 sequences, roughly two fifths of which appear only once. Sequences were obtained from blood. The source is a man older than 75 in good health.

The V and J genes are TRBV4-2 and TRBJ2-4; 11 positions match TRBD2. The end of the DNA fits TRBJ2-7 better, so the J call may be wrong. Germline CDR1 and CDR2: LGHNA and YNFKEQ. The CDR3 length is 14 residues. CDR3 protein: CASATSGGPYEQYF. The DNA for the CDR3 is TGTGCCAGCGCTACTAGCGGGGGACCTTACGAGCAGTACTTC.

This rearrangement joins TRBV6-1 to TRBJ2-3, with D maybe TRBD2 (6 bases). The V end was cut by 6 bases, the J end by 4 bases, with 17 bases between. This CDR3 is built from 15 residues. In germline, CDR1 is MNHNS, CDR2 SASEGT. This CDR3 is CASRPSRSSADTQYF. CDR3 coding DNA: TGTGCCAGCAGACCTTCGCGCTCTAGCGCAGATACGCAGTATTTT.